Below are 17 T cell receptor beta chains sequenced from a single sample in a study of early T cells in non-severe SARS-CoV-2 infection. TCRdb reprocessed the 5' RACE reads with MiXCR, giving one entry per CDR3 protein. Here the sample spans about 50,000 distinct CDR3 sequences, about 9.3% being singletons. The specimen was whole blood. These receptors were obtained from an adult who was a healthcare worker with PCR-confirmed SARS-CoV-2 infection or an uninfected control (not recorded which).

This clonotype was recorded at least ten times. This chain links TRBV4-1 with TRBJ2-1, with 14 bases aligning to TRBD2. Losses at the gene ends were 1 base for V and 8 bases for J; bases not matched to a gene: 4. Germline CDR1 and CDR2: MGHRA and YSYEKL. The CDR3 is made up of 16 amino acids. CDR3 sequence: CASSQGGTSGSYEQFF. Written as DNA, the CDR3 is TGCGCCAGCAGCCAAGGCGGGACTAGCGGGAGTTATGAGCAGTTCTTC.

The genes are TRBV29-1 and TRBJ2-5; D may match TRBD1 or TRBD2 (6 bases each). The CDR3 is 13 residues long. Germline CDR1 SQVTM, CDR2 ANQGSEA. V lost 2 bases, J lost 3 bases, and 10 bases lay in between. The CDR3 is CSVERGAEETQYF. The CDR3 coding sequence is TGCAGCGTTGAAAGGGGGGCGGAAGAGACCCAGTACTTC.

This clonotype was detected ten times or more. V gene TRBV20-1 combines with J gene TRBJ2-5; 8 bases are a match to TRBD2. Germline V gene lookup returns CDR1 DFQATT and CDR2 SNEGSKA (reference sequence). The CDR3 spans 13 residues. Losses at the gene ends were 3 bases for V and 5 bases for J; bases not matched to a gene: 5. The DNA of the CDR3 is TGCAGTGCTAGTCTCCCTAGCGGGGAGACCCAGTACTTC. It codes for CSASLPSGETQYF.

This clonotype was found a few times. The J gene is TRBJ1-2, the V gene TRBV29-1; 11 nucleotides line up with TRBD1. The germline V gene encodes CDR1 SQVTM and CDR2 ANQGSEA. Germline trimming cut 4 bases from V and 4 bases from J; bases unmatched to any gene: 5. CDR3 length equals 14 residues. CDR3 loop: CSVAGTGGIYGYTF. Written as DNA, the CDR3 is TGCAGCGTTGCCGGGACAGGGGGTATCTATGGCTACACCTTC.

There are a few counts of this clonotype. V usage is TRBV2 and J usage is TRBJ1-5; 8 bases fit TRBD1. V shed 4 bases and J 0 bases; nucleotides not matched to a gene: 2. CDR3 length equals 15 residues. Germline V CDR1 and CDR2: SNHLY, FYNNEI. CDR3 sequence: CASSGTGLSNQPQHF. CDR3 DNA: TGTGCCAGCAGTGGGACAGGGCTTAGCAATCAGCCCCAGCATTTT.

This clonotype appeared many times. This chain links TRBV12-3 or TRBV12-4 with TRBJ1-5, with D uncertain. This CDR3 is 13 amino acids long. Trimming stripped 3 bases from V and 4 bases from J, with 7 bases between. The CDR3 loop is CASSFWPNQPQHF. The CDR3 nucleotides read TGTGCCAGCAGTTTTTGGCCAAATCAGCCCCAGCATTTT.

This sequence joins TRBV4-3 and TRBJ2-7; D is perhaps TRBD1 (6 bases). The germline V gene has CDR1 LGHNA and CDR2 YSLEER. Trimming pared 2 bases from V and 7 bases from J, leaving 12 bases between. The CDR3 covers 13 residues. CDR3 in amino acids: CASSQNRDTEQYF. CDR3 coding DNA: TGCGCCAGCAGCCAAAACCGGGACACAGAGCAGTACTTC.

The chain combines TRBV5-1 with TRBJ2-7, with TRBD1 matching over 8 bases. Trimming took 3 bases from V and 2 from J; bases not matched to a gene: 7. Per the germline V gene, CDR1 is SGHRS and CDR2 is YFSETQ. The CDR3 has 15 amino acids. CDR3 sequence reads: CASSSGQGHTYEQYF. CDR3 DNA: TGCGCCAGCAGCTCAGGACAGGGACATACCTACGAGCAGTACTTC.

This clonotype was observed many times. In DNA, the CDR3 is TGTGCCAGCTCCCATCATTACGAGCAGTACTTC. This sequence encodes CASSHHYEQYF. The chain employs TRBV18 and TRBJ2-7; D remains unclear. The V gene's germline CDR1 is KGHSH and CDR2 LQKENI. This CDR3 spans 11 amino acids. Trimming pared 6 bases from V and 4 bases from J, leaving 7 bases between.

This clonotype came up a few times. This chain joins TRBV6-1 and TRBJ1-2; 7 nucleotides match TRBD1. Germline trimming cut 7 bases from V and 4 bases from J; bases unmatched to any gene: 9. The CDR3 runs 14 residues. In germline, CDR1 is MNHNS, CDR2 SASEGT. The CDR3 here is CASTRQGISYGYTF. In DNA form, the CDR3 reads TGTGCCAGCACCCGACAGGGCATTAGCTATGGCTACACCTTC.

This clonotype has only a few counts. CDR3 amino acids: CASSQQDRANTEAFF. As DNA, the CDR3 is TGTGCCAGCAGCCAACAGGACAGGGCGAACACTGAAGCTTTCTTT. J is TRBJ1-1 and V is TRBV3-1; TRBD1 aligns across 8 bases. CDR1 and CDR2 from the germline V gene are LGHDT and YNNKEL (reference sequence). With 2 bases clipped from V and 1 base from J, the junction kept 3 bases outside the gene matches. The CDR3 consists of 15 residues.

The chain joins TRBV20-1 to TRBJ2-1; D is perhaps TRBD2 (5 bases). Germline CDR1 reads DFQATT; CDR2 reads SNEGSKA (reference sequence). V lost 5 bases to trimming and J lost 0 bases, with 23 bases between them. CDR3 length: 18 amino acids. The CDR3 coding sequence is TGCAGTGCTTCCTCGCGTCGGAGCGGACCCAGCTCCTACAATGAGCAGTTCTTC. It specifies CSASSRRSGPSSYNEQFF.

The rearrangement links TRBV7-3 to TRBJ2-5; 11 nucleotides agree with TRBD2. After removal of 5 bases from V and 4 bases from J, the junction contained 0 bases not matched to a gene. The CDR3 sequence is 13 residues long. Germline CDR1 reads SGHTA; CDR2 reads FQGTGA. In DNA form, the CDR3 reads TGTGCCAGCAGCACTAGCGGGAGAGAGACCCAGTACTTC. Its protein is CASSTSGRETQYF.

This clonotype was detected ten times or more. The V and J genes are TRBV4-2 and TRBJ2-3, with 9 bases aligning to TRBD1. After removal of 5 bases from V and 3 bases from J, the junction contained 18 bases not matched to a gene. CDR1 and CDR2 (germline): LGHNA, YNFKEQ. The CDR3 spans 19 residues. This chain's CDR3 is CASSKYSMRGQGSTDTQYF. CDR3 in DNA: TGTGCCAGCAGCAAGTATTCGATGAGAGGACAGGGGAGTACAGATACGCAGTATTTT.

This clonotype was detected ten times or more. The rearrangement links TRBV6-2 or TRBV6-3 to TRBJ1-6; 9 bases are a match to TRBD1. Germline values: CDR1 MNHEY, CDR2 SVGEGT. The CDR3 has 18 residues. J was trimmed by 5 bases and V by 0 bases; bases with no gene match: 8. The CDR3 nucleotides are TGTGCCAGCAGTTACTCGAGGCGGCGGACAGGGGATAATTCACCCCTCCACTTT. Amino acid sequence: CASSYSRRRTGDNSPLHF.

This clonotype was detected many times. One end of the junction varies from germline; a read error may be responsible. CDR3 nucleotides: TGCGCCAGCAGCTTAGCAACTGGGACTAGCGGGAGAGAGACCCAGTACTTC. It encodes CASSLATGTSGRETQYF. The gene calls are TRBV7-8 and TRBJ2-5, with TRBD2 matching over 14 bases. CDR1 is SGHVS and CDR2 is FQNEAQ in the germline V gene. The CDR3 is 17 amino acids.

This clonotype has more than one count but fewer than ten. This CDR3 is CAISESSDTQYF. The DNA of the CDR3 is TGTGCCATCAGTGAGTCATCAGATACGCAGTATTTT. The chain links TRBV10-3 to TRBJ2-3; D gene unclear. Trimming shortened V by 0 bases and J by 4 bases, and 2 bases separated the two germline ends. CDR3 size: 12 residues. Per germline, CDR1 ENHRY and CDR2 SYGVKD.